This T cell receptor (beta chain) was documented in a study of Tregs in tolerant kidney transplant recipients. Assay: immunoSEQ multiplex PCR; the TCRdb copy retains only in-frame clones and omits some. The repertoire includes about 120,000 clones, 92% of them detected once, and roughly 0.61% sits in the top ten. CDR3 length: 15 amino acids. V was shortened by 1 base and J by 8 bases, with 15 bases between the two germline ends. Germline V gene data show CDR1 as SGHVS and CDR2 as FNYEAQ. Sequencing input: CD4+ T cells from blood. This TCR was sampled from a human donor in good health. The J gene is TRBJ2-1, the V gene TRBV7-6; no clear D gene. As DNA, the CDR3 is TGTGCCAGCAGCTTAGACCTTGCCCGAGACGATGAGCAGTTCTTC. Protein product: CASSLDLARDDEQFF.